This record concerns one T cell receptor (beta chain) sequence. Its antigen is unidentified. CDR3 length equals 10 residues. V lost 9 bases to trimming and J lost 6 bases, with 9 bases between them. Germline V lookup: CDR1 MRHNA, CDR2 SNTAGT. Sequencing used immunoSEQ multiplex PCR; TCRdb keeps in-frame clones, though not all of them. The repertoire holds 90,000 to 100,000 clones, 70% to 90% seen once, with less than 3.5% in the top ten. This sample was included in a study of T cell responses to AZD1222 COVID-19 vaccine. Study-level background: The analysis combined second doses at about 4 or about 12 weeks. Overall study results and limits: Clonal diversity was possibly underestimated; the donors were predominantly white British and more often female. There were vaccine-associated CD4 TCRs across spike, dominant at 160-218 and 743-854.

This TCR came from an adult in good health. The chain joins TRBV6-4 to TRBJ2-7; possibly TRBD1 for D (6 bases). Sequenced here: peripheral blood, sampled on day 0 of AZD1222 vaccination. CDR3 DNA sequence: TGTGCCAGTTACAGGGTCGAGCAGTACGTC. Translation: CASYRVEQYV.